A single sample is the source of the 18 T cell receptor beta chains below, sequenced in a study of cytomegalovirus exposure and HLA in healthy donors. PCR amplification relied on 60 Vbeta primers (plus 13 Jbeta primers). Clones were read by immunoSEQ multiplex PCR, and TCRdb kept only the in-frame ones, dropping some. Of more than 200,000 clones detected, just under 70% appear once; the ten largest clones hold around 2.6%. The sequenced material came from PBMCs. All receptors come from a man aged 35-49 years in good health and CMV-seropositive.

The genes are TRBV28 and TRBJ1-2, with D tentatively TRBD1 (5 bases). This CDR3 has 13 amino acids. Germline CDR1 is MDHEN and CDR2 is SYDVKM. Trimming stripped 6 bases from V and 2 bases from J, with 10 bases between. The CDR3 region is CASRLTGNYGYTF. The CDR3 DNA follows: TGTGCCAGCAGGTTAACAGGAAACTATGGCTACACCTTC.

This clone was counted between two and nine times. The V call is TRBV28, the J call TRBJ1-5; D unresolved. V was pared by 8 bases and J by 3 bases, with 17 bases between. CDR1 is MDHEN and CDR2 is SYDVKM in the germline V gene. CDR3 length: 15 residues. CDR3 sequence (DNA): TGTGCCAGCGAGAAAGCGGCAGGTCTCAATCAGCCCCAGCATTTT. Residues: CASEKAAGLNQPQHF. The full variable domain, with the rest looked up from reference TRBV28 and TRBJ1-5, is DVKVTQSSRYLVKRTGEKVFLECVQDMDHENMFWYRQDPGLGLRLIYFSYDVKMKEKGDIPEGYSVSREKKERFSLILESASTNQTSMYLCASEKAAGLNQPQHFGDGTRLSIL.

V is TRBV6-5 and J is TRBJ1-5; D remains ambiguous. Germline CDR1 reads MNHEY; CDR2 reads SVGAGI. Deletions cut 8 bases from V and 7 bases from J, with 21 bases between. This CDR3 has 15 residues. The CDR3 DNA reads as TGTGCCAGCGGGGTGGGAGCCCTTCCATTACAGCCCCAGCATTTT. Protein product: CASGVGALPLQPQHF.

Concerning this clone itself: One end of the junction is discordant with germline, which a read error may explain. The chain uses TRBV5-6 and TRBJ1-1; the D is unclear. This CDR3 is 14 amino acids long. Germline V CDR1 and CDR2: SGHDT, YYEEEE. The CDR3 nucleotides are TGTGTCAGCAGCTTGGAGGCCGGGAGGTCTGAAGCTTTCTTT. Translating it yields CVSSLEAGRSEAFF.

The CDR3 sequence: CASSQAGGWSGNTIYF. CDR3 nucleotides: TGTGCCAGCAGCCAGGCGGGGGGTTGGTCTGGAAACACCATATATTTT. The chain joins TRBV7-2 to TRBJ1-3; D possibly corresponds to TRBD1 (5 bases). The germline gives CDR1 SGHTA, CDR2 FQGNSA. This CDR3 has 16 amino acids. Trimming took 5 bases from V and 1 from J, leaving 15 bases between them.

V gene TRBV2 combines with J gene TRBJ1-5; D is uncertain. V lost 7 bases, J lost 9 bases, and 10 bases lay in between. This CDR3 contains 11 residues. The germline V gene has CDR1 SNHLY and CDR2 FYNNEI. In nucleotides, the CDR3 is TGTGCCAGCATGCGGCGGGGGCCCCAGCATTTT. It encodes CASMRRGPQHF.

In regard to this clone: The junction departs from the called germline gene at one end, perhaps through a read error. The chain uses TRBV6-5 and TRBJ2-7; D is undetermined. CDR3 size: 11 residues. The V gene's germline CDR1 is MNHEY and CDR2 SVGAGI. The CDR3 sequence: CASSEADWLHF. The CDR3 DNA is TGTGCCAGCAGTGAAGCCGATTGGTTACACTTC.

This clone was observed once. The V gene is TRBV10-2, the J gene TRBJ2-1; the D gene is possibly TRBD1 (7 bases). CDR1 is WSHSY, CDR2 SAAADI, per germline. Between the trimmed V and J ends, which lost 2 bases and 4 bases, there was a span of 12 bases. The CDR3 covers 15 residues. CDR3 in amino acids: CASSENRGLYNEQFF. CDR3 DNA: TGCGCCAGCAGTGAGAACAGGGGACTTTACAATGAGCAGTTCTTC.

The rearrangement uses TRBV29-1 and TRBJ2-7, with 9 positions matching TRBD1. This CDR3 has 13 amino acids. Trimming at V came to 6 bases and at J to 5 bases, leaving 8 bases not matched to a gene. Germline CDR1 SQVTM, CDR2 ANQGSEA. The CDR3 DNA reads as TGCAGCGTGTCACGACAGGGGGTGGACGAGCAGTACTTC. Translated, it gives CSVSRQGVDEQYF.

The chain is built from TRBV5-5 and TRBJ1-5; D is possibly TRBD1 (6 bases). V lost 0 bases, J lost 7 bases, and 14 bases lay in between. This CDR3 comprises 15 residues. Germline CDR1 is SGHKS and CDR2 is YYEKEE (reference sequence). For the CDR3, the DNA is TGTGCCAGCAGCTTGGAACAGGGCAACGGACAGCCCCAGCATTTT. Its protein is CASSLEQGNGQPQHF.

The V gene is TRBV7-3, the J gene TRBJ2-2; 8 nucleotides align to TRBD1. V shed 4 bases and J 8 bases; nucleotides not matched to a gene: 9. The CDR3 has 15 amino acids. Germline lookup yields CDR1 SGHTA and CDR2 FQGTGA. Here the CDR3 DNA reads TGTGCCAGCAGCTCCGGACAGGGTCAAGGAGGGGAGCTGTTTTTT. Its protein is CASSSGQGQGGELFF.

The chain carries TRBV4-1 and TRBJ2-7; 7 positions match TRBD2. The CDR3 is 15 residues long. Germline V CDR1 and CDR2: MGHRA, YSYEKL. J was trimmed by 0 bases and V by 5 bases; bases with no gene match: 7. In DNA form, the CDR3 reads TGCGCCAGCAGCGGAATCGGCGGGGGCTCCTACGAGCAGTACTTC. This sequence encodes CASSGIGGGSYEQYF.

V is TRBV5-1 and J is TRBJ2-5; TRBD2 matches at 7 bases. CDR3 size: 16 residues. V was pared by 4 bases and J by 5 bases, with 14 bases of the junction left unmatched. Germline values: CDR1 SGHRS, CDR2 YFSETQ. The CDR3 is CASSVRASFGGETQYF. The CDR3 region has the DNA TGCGCCAGCAGCGTGAGGGCCAGCTTCGGGGGGGAGACCCAGTACTTC.

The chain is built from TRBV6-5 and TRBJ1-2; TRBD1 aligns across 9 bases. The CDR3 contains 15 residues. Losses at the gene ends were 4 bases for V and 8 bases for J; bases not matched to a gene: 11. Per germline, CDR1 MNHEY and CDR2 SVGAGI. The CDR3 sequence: CASSSSGTGFYGYTF. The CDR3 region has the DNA TGTGCCAGCAGTTCATCCGGGACAGGGTTTTACGGCTACACCTTC.

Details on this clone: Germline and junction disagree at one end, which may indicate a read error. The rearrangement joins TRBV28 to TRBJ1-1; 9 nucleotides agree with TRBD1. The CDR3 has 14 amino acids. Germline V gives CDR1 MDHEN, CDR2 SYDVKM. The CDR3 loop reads CASNLQGAGTEAFF. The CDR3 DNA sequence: TGTGCCAGCAATTTACAGGGGGCGGGAACTGAAGCTTTCTTT.

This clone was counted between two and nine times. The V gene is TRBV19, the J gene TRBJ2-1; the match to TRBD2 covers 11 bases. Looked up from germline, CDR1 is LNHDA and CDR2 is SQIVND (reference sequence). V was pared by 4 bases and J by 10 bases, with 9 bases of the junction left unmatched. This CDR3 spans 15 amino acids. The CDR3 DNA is TGTGCCAGTAGTAGCCCTCGGGGACTAGCGGACGAGCAGTTCTTC. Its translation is CASSSPRGLADEQFF.

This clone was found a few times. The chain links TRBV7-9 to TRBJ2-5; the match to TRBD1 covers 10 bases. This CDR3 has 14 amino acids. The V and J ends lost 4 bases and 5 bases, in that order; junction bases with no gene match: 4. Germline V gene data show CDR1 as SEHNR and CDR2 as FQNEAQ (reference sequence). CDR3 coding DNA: TGTGCCAGCAGCTCCCCGGGACAGGGGGAGACCCAGTACTTC. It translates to CASSSPGQGETQYF.

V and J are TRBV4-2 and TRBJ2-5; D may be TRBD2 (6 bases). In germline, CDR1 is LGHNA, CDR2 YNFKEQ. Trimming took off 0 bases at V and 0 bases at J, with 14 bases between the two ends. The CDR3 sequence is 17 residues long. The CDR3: CASSQERWEEYQETQYF. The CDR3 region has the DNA TGTGCCAGCAGCCAAGAGAGATGGGAGGAGTACCAAGAGACCCAGTACTTC.